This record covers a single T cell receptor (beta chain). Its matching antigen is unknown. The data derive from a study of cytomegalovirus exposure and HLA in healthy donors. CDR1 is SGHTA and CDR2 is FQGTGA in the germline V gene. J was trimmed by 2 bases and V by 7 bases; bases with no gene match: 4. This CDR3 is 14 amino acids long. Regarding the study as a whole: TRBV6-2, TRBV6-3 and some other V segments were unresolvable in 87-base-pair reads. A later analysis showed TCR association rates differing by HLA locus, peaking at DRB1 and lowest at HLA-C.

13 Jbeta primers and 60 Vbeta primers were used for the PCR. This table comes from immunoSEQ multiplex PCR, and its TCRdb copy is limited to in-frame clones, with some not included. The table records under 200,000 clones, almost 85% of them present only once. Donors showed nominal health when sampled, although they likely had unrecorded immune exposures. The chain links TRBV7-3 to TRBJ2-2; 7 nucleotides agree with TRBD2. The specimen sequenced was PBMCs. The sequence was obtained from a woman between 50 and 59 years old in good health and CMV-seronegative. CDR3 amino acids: CASMAGVNTGELFF. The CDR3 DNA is TGTGCCAGCATGGCGGGGGTTAACACCGGGGAGCTGTTTTTT.